Following are 8 T cell receptor beta chains from one sample sequenced in a study of T cells in Graves' hyperthyroidism and ophthalmopathy. The TCR beta CDR3 regions underwent amplification using RNA transcripts as the source. In the first-round RT-PCR of the TCR CDR3, the HTBI primer set was used. TCRdb processed the multiplex PCR reads anew with MiXCR; each CDR3 protein has one entry. The sample has some 530,000 distinct CDR3 sequences, about 22% seen once. Sequenced input: blood. The receptors were sampled from a woman aged 70 to 79 with Graves' ophthalmopathy.

At least ten counts were recorded for this clonotype. V and J are TRBV7-8 and TRBJ1-2; D uncertain. The germline V gene has CDR1 SGHVS and CDR2 FQNEAQ. The germline V and J ends were trimmed by 4 bases and 8 bases, with 11 bases remaining between them. The length of the CDR3 is 12 residues. The CDR3 here is CASSSSPTGYTF. The CDR3 DNA sequence: TGTGCCAGCAGCTCCTCCCCGACGGGCTACACCTTC.

V is TRBV28 and J is TRBJ2-1; 13 positions agree with TRBD2. The CDR3 has 16 amino acids. CDR1 and CDR2 from the germline V gene are MDHEN and SYDVKM. Germline trimming cut 9 bases from V and 6 bases from J; bases unmatched to any gene: 11. CDR3: CASSDSGLAGVNEQFF. Written as DNA, the CDR3 is TGTGCCAGTAGCGACTCCGGACTAGCGGGAGTCAATGAGCAGTTCTTC.

The chain carries TRBV24-1 and TRBJ2-2, with a weak D call TRBD1 (6 bases). Germline V gene sequence: CDR1 KGHDR, CDR2 SFDVKD. This CDR3 is 15 amino acids long. Trimming took off 4 bases at V and 2 bases at J, with 10 bases between the two ends. The CDR3 sequence is CATSDTQGNTGELFF. CDR3 nucleotide sequence: TGTGCCACCAGTGACACACAGGGTAACACCGGGGAGCTGTTTTTT.

The chain couples TRBV11-2 to TRBJ1-3; D uncertain. The CDR3 sequence is 18 residues long. Trimming cost V 5 bases and J 0 bases, with 20 bases left between them. The germline gives CDR1 SGHAT, CDR2 FQNNGV. The CDR3, as DNA: TGTGCCAGCAGCCTCCACCCCCGTACAGTCCGCTCTGGAAACACCATATATTTT. Protein sequence: CASSLHPRTVRSGNTIYF.

The rearrangement uses TRBV20-1 and TRBJ2-7; 9 positions match TRBD1. The CDR3 is 14 amino acids. Germline-derived CDR1 and CDR2 are DFQATT and SNEGSKA (reference sequence). Trimming at V came to 3 bases and at J to 0 bases, leaving 3 bases not matched to a gene. CDR3 region: CSASRDRASYEQYF. The CDR3 nucleotides are TGCAGTGCTAGCCGGGACAGGGCCTCCTACGAGCAGTACTTC.

This chain uses TRBV6-5 with TRBJ2-7; D might be TRBD1 (5 bases). The V gene's germline CDR1 is MNHEY and CDR2 SVGAGI. V lost 2 bases, J lost 6 bases, and 8 bases lay in between. CDR3 length: 12 amino acids. CDR3 sequence (DNA): TGTGCCAGCAGTTACGTAGGGGCCGAGCAGTACTTC. Translating it yields CASSYVGAEQYF.

The rearrangement joins TRBV20-1 to TRBJ1-6; D is unresolved. The germline V and J ends were trimmed by 3 bases and 7 bases, with 16 bases remaining between them. The CDR3 has 15 amino acids. CDR1 and CDR2 (germline): DFQATT, SNEGSKA (reference sequence). The CDR3 region has the DNA TGCAGTGCTAGGAGAGGTGGTGGAGTAAATTCACCCCTCCACTTT. This sequence encodes CSARRGGGVNSPLHF.

Remarks on this clonotype: It may be a read error: a sequence one base away is much more abundant. V is TRBV6-1 and J is TRBJ2-2; no clear D. The V gene's germline CDR1 is MNHNS and CDR2 SASEGT. CDR3 length equals 14 residues. The ends were cut back, 4 bases at V and 7 bases at J, with 13 bases in the middle. CDR3 in DNA: TGTGCCAGCAGTGGAGCTTGGATAGGCGGGGAGCTGTTTTTT. This gives the protein CASSGAWIGGELFF.